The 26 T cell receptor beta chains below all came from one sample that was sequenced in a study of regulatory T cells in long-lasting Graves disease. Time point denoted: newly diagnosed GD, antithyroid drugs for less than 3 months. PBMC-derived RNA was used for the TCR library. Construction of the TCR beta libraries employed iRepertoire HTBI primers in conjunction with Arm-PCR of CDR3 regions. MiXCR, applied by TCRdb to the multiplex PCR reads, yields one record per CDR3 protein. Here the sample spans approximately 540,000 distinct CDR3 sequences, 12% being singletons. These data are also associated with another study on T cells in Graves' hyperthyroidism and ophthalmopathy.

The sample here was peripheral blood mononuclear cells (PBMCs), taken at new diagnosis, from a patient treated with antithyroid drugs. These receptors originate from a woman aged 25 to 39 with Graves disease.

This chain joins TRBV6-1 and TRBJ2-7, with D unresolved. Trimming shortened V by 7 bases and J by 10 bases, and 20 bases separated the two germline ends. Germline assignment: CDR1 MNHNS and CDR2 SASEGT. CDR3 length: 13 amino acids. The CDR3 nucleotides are TGTGCCAGCAAACTCGCACAGTATACGAGACAGTACTTC. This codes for CASKLAQYTRQYF.

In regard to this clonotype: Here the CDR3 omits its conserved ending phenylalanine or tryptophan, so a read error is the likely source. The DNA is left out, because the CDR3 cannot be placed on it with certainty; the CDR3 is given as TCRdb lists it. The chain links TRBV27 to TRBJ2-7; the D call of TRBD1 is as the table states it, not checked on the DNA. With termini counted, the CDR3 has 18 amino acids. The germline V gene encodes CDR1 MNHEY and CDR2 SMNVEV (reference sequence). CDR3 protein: CASRSVRRARGDSYEQYL.

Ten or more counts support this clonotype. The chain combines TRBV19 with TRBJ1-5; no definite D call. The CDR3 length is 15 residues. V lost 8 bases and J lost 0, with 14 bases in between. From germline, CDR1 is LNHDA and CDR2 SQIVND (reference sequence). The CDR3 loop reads CASGWSAYSNQPQHF. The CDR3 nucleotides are TGTGCCAGTGGATGGTCAGCATATAGCAATCAGCCCCAGCATTTT.

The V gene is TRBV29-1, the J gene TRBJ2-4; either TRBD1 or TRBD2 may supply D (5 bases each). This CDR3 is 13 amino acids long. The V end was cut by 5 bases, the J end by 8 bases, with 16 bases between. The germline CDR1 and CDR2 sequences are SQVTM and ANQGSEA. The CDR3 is CSVQGRSRDIQYF. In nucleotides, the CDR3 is TGCAGCGTTCAGGGACGGTCAAGAGACATTCAGTACTTC. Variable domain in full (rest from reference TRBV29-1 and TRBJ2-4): SAVISQKPSRDICQRGTSLTIQCQVDSQVTMMFWYRQQPGQSLTLIATANQGSEATYESGFVIDKFPISRPNLTFSTLTVSNMSPEDSSIYLCSVQGRSRDIQYFGAGTRLSVL.

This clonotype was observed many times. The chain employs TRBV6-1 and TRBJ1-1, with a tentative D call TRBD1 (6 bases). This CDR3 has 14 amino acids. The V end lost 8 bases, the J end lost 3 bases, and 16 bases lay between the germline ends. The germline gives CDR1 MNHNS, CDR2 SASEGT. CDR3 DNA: TGTGCCAGCCGAGTTACAGGGTGGGACACTGAAGCTTTCTTT. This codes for CASRVTGWDTEAFF.

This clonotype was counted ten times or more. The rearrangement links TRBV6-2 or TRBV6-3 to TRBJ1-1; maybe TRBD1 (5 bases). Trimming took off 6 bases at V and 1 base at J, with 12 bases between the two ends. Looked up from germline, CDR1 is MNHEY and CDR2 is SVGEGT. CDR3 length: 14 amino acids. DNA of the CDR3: TGTGCCAGCAGGGTGGACATAGCGAACACTGAAGCTTTCTTT. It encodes CASRVDIANTEAFF.

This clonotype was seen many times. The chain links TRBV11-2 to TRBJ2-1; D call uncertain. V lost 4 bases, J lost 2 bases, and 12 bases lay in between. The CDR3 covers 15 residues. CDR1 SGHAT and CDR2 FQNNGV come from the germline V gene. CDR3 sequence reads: CASSSSNRPYNEQFF. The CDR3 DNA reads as TGTGCCAGCAGCTCGTCCAACAGACCCTACAATGAGCAGTTCTTC.

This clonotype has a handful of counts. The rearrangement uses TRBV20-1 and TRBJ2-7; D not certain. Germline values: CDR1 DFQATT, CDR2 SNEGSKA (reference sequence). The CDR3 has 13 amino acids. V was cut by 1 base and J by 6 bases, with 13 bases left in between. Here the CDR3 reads CSARGLVDGEQYF. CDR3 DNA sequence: TGCAGTGCTAGAGGGTTAGTAGACGGCGAGCAGTACTTC.

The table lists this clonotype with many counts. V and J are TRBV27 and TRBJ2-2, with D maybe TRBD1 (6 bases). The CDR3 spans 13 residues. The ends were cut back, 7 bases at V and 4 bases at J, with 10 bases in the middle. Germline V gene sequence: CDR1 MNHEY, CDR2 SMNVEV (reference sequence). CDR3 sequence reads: CASKQGGTGELFF. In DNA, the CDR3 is TGTGCCAGCAAACAGGGCGGCACCGGGGAGCTGTTTTTT.

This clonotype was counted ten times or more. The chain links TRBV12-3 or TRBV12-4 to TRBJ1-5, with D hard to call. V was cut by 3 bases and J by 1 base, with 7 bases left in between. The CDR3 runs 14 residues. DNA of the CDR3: TGTGCCAGCAGTTTTGGTATCAGCAATCAGCCCCAGCATTTT. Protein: CASSFGISNQPQHF.

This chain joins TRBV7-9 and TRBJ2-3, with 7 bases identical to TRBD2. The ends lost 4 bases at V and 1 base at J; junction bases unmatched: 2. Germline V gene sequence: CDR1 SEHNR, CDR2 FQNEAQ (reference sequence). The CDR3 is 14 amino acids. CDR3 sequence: CASSSTSGTDTQYF. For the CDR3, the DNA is TGTGCCAGCAGCTCTACTAGCGGCACAGATACGCAGTATTTT. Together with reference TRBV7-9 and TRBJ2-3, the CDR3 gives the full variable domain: DTGVSQNPRHKITKRGQNVTFRCDPISEHNRLYWYRQTLGQGPEFLTYFQNEAQLEKSRLLSDRFSAERPKGSFSTLEIQRTEQGDSAMYLCASSSTSGTDTQYFGPGTRLTVL.

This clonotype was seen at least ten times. The CDR3 spells CASSALGGRYNEQFF. The CDR3, as DNA: TGTGCCAGCAGTGCTTTAGGCGGCCGATACAATGAGCAGTTCTTC. The chain joins TRBV2 to TRBJ2-1; no clear D. Germline V gene data show CDR1 as SNHLY and CDR2 as FYNNEI. This CDR3 is 15 amino acids long. V gave up 4 bases and J gave up 4 bases, with 14 bases separating them.

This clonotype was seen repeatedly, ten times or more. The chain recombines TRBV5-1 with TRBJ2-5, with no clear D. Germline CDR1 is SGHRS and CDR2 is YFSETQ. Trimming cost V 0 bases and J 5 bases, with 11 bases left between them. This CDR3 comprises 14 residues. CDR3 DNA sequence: TGCGCCAGCAGCTTGGTCACAGCCGAGGAGACCCAGTACTTC. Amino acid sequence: CASSLVTAEETQYF.

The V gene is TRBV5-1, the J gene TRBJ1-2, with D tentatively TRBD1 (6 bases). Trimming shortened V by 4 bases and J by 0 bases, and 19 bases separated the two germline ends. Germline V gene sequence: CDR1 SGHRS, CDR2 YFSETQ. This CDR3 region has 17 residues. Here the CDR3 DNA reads TGCGCCAGCAGCCGAACGGAACGACAGGCCACTAACTATGGCTACACCTTC. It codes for CASSRTERQATNYGYTF.

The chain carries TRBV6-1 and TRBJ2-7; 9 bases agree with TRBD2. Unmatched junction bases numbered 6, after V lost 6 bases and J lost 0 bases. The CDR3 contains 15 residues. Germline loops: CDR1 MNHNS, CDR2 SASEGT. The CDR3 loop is CASRRLAVNSYEQYF. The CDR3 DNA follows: TGTGCCAGCAGAAGACTAGCGGTAAACTCCTACGAGCAGTACTTC.

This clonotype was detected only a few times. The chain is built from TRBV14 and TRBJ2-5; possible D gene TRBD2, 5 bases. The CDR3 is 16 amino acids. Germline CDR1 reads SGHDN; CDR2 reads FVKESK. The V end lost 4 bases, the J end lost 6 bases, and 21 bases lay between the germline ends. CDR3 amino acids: CASSRGIGTRIQTQYF. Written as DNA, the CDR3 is TGTGCCAGCAGCCGAGGGATTGGTACCAGGATACAGACCCAGTACTTC.

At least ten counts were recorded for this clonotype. The CDR3, as DNA: TGTGCCAGCAGCTTAGACGTAGACAGGGGCCACACCGGGGAGCTGTTTTTT. This encodes CASSLDVDRGHTGELFF. The chain uses TRBV11-2 and TRBJ2-2; TRBD1 matches 8 bases. The V gene end was trimmed by 0 bases and the J gene end by 3 bases; junction bases not matched to a gene: 6. CDR1 and CDR2 from the germline V gene are SGHAT and FQNNGV. This CDR3 is 17 amino acids long.

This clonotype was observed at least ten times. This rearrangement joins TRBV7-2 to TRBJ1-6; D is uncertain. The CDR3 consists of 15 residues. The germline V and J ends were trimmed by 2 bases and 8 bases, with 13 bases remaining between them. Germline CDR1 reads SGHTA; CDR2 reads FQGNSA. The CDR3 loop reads CASSLLSAGDSPLHF. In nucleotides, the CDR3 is TGTGCCAGCAGCTTACTGTCGGCAGGAGATTCACCCCTCCACTTT.

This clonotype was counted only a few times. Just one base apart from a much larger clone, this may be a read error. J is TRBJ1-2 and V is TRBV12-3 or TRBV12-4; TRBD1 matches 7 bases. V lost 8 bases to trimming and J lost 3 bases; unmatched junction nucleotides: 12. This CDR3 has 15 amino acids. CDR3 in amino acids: CASARDSPGDYGYTF. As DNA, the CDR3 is TGTGCCAGCGCTCGGGACAGCCCAGGTGACTATGGCTACACCTTC.

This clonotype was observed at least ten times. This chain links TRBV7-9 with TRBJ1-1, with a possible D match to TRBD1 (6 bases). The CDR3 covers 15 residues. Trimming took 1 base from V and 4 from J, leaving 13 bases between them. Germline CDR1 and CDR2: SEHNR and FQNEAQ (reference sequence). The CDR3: CASSLVEGVGTEAFF. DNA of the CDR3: TGTGCCAGCAGCTTAGTCGAGGGGGTCGGCACTGAAGCTTTCTTT.

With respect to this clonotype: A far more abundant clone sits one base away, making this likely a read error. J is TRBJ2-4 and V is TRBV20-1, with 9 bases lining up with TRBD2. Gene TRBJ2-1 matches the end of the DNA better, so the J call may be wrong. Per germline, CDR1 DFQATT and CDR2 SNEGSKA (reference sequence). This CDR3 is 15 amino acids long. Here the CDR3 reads CSAPLGSGRVGEQFF. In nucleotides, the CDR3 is TGCAGTGCCCCACTCGGTAGCGGGAGAGTAGGAGAGCAGTTCTTC.

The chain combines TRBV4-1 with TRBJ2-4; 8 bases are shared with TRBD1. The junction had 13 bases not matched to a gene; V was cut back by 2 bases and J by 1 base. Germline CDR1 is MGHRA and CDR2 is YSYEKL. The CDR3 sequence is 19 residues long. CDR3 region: CASSQPALVRGLAKNIQYF. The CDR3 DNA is TGCGCCAGCAGCCAACCGGCACTTGTCAGGGGGCTGGCCAAAAACATTCAGTACTTC.

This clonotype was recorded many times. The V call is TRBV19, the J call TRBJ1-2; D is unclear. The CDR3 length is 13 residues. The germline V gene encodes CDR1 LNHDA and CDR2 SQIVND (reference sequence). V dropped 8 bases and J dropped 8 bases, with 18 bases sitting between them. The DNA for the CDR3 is TGTGCCAGTCGAACCCAGGCGCCGGGGGGCTACACCTTC. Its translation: CASRTQAPGGYTF. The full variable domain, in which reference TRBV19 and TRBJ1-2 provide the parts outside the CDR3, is DGGITQSPKYLFRKEGQNVTLSCEQNLNHDAMYWYRQDPGQGLRLIYYSQIVNDFQKGDIAEGYSVSREKKESFPLTVTSAQKNPTAFYLCASRTQAPGGYTFGSGTRLTVV.

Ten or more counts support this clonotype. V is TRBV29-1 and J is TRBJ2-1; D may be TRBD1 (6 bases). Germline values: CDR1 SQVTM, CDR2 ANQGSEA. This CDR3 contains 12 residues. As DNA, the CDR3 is TGCAGTTACCCCGGGACATACAATGAGCAGTTCTTC. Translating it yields CSYPGTYNEQFF.

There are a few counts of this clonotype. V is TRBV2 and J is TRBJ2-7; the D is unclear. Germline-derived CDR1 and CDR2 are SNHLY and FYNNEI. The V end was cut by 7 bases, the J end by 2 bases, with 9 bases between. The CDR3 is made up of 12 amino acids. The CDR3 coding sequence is TGTGCCAGCAAAGGCAGAACCTACGAGCAGTACTTC. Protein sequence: CASKGRTYEQYF. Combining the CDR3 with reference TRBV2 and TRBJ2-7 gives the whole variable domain EPEVTQTPSHQVTQMGQEVILRCVPISNHLYFYWYRQILGQKVEFLVSFYNNEISEKSEIFDDQFSVERPDGSNFTLKIRSTKLEDSAMYFCASKGRTYEQYFGPGTRLTVT.

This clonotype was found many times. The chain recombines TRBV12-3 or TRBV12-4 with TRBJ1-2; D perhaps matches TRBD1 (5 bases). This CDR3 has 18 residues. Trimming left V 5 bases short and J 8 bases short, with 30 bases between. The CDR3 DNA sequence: TGTGCCAGCAGTCTCCGGTCCCTCGGCGCGGGGGTATTTATGGGCTACACCTTC. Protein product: CASSLRSLGAGVFMGYTF.